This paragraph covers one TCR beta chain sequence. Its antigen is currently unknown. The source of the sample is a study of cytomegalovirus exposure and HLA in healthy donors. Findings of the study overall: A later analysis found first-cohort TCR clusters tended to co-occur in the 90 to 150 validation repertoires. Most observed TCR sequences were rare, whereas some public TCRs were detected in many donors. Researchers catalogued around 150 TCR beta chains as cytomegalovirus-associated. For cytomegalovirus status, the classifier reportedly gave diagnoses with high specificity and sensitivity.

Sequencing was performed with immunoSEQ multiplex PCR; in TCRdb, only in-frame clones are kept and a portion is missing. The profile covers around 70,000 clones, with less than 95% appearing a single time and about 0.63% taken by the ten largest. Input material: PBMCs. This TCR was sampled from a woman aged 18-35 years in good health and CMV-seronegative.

CDR3 DNA sequence: TGTGCCAGCAGCCCCCGAACAGGGTACGAGCAGTACTTC. Amino acids: CASSPRTGYEQYF. The rearrangement uses TRBV7-2 and TRBJ2-7; perhaps TRBD1 as D (6 bases). There are 13 residues in the CDR3. The V and J ends lost 5 bases and 4 bases respectively, with 12 bases between them. Germline CDR1 reads SGHTA; CDR2 reads FQGNSA.